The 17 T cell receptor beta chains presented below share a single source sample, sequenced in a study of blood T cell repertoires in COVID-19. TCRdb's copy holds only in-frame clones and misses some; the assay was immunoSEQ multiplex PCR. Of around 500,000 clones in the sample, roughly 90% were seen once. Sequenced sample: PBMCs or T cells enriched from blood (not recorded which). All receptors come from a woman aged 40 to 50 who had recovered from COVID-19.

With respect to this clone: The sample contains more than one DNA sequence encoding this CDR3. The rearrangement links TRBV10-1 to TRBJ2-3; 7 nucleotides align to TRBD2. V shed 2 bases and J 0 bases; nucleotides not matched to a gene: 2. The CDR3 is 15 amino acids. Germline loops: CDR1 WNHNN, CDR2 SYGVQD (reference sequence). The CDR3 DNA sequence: TGCGCCAGCAGTGAGGCTAGCGGTAGCACAGATACGCAGTATTTT. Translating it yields CASSEASGSTDTQYF.

The CDR3 here is CASSLTRLDLGGYTF. The CDR3 coding sequence is TGTGCCAGCAGCTTAACCCGCCTAGACCTAGGCGGCTACACCTTC. V usage is TRBV11-3 and J usage is TRBJ1-2; D is ambiguous. Germline loops: CDR1 SGHNT, CDR2 YENEEA. There are 15 residues in the CDR3. Deletions cut 2 bases from V and 8 bases from J, with 18 bases between.

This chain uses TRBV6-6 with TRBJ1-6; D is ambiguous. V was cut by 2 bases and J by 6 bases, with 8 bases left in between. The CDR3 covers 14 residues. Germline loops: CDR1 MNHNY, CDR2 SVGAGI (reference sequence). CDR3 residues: CASSYPETNSPLHF. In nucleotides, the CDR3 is TGTGCCAGCAGTTACCCGGAGACTAATTCACCCCTCCACTTT.

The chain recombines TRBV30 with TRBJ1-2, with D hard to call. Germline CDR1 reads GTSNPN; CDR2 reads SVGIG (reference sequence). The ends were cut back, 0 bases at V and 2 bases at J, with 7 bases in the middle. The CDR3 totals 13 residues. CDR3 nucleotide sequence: TGTGCCTGGAGTGTAAACAGAAACTATGGCTACACCTTC. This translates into CAWSVNRNYGYTF.

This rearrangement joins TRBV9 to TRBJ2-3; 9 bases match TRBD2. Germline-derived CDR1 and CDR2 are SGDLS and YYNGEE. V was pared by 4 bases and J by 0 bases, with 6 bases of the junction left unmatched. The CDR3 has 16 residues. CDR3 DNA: TGTGCCAGCAGCCTATCAGCGGGGGGTAGCACAGATACGCAGTATTTT. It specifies CASSLSAGGSTDTQYF.

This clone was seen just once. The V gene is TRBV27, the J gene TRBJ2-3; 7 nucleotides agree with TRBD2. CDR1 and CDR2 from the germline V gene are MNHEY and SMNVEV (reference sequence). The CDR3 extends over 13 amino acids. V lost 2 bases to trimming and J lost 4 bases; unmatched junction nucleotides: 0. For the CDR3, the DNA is TGTGCCAGCAGTTTACGGGGGGCAGATACGCAGTATTTT. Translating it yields CASSLRGADTQYF.

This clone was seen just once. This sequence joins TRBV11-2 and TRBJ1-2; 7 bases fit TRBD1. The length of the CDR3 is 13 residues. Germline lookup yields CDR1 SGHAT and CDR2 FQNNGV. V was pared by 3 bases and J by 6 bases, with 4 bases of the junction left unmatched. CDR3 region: CASSFRQGDGYTF. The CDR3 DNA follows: TGTGCCAGCAGCTTTAGACAGGGAGATGGCTACACCTTC.

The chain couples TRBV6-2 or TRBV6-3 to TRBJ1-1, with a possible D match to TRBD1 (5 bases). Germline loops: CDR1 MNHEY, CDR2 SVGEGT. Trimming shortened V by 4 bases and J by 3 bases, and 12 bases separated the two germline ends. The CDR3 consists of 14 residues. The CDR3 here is CASSFSEGHTEAFF. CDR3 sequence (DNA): TGTGCCAGCAGTTTCTCGGAGGGACACACTGAAGCTTTCTTT.

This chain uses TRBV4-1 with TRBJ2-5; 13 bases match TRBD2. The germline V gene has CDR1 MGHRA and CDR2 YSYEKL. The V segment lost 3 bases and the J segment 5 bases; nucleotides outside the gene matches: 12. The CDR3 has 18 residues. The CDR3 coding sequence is TGCGCCAGCAGCCATGCTACTAGCGGGAGGGCCCGGCGCGAGACCCAGTACTTC. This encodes CASSHATSGRARRETQYF.

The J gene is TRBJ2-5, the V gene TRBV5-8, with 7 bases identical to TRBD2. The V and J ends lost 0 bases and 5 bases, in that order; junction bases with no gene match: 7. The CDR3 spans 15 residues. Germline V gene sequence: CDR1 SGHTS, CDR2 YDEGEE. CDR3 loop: CASSLAGRTGETQYF. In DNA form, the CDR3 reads TGTGCCAGCAGCTTGGCCGGGAGGACGGGGGAGACCCAGTACTTC.

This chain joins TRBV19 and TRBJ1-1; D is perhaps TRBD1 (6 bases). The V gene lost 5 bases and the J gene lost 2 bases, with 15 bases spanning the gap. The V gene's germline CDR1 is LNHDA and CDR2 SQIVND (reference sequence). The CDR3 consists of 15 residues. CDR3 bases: TGTGCCAGTAGTCGGCCAGGGGCTCAAAACACTGAAGCTTTCTTT. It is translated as CASSRPGAQNTEAFF.

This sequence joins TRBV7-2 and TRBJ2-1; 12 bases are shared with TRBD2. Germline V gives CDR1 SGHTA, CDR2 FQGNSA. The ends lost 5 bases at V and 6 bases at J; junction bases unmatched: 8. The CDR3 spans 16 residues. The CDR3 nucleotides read TGTGCCAGCAGCCAACAGACTAGCGGGAGCGCCAATGAGCAGTTCTTC. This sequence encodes CASSQQTSGSANEQFF.

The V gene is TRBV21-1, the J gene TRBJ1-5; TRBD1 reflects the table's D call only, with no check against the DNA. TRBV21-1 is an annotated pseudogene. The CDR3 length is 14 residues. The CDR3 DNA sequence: TGTGCCAGCACGGGACAGGGGGACGATCAGCCCCAGCATTTT. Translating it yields CASTGQGDDQPQHF.

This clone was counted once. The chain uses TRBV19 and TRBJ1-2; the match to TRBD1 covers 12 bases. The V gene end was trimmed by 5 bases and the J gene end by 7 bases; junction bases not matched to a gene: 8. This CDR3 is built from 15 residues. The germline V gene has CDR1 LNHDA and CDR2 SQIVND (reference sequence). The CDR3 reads CASSAGQGALFGYTF. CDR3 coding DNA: TGTGCCAGTAGTGCGGGACAGGGGGCTCTTTTTGGCTACACCTTC.

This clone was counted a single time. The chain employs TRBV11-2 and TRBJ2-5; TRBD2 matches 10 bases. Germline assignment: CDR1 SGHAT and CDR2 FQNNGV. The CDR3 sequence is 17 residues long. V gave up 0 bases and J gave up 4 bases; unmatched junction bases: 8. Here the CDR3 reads CASSLELASGSLETQYF. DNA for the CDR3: TGTGCCAGCAGCTTAGAATTGGCTAGCGGGAGTTTAGAGACCCAGTACTTC.

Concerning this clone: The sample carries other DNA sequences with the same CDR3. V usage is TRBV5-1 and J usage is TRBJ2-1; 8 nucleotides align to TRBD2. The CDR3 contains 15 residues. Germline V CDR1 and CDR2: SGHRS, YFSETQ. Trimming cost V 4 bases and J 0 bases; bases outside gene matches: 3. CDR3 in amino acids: CASSLSGDSYNEQFF. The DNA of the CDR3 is TGCGCCAGCAGCCTTAGCGGGGACTCCTACAATGAGCAGTTCTTC.

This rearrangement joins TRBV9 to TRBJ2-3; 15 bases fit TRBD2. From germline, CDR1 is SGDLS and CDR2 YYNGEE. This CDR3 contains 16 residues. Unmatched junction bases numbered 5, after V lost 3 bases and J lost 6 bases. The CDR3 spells CASSARTSGRGDTQYF. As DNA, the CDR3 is TGTGCCAGCAGCGCTCGGACTAGCGGGAGGGGGGATACGCAGTATTTT. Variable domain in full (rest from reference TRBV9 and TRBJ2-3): DSGVTQTPKHLITATGQRVTLRCSPRSGDLSVYWYQQSLDQGLQFLIQYYNGEERAKGNILERFSAQQFPDLHSELNLSSLELGDSALYFCASSARTSGRGDTQYFGPGTRLTVL.